The present entry profiles one T cell receptor (beta chain) with its context. The target antigen is unknown. This record comes from a study of cytomegalovirus exposure and HLA in healthy donors. The study's findings and limits: From TCR beta sequences, most subjects' HLA-A and HLA-B alleles were reportedly predicted accurately. Researchers counted about 150 TCR beta chains as cytomegalovirus-associated. What was likely a sequencing artifact was a cluster of highly shared sequence variants.

The study ran its PCR with 60 Vbeta and 13 Jbeta primers. Data came from immunoSEQ multiplex PCR; TCRdb stores just in-frame clones and leaves some out. Here the sample spans 150,000 to 200,000 clones, approximately 82% being singletons. Source material: PBMCs. The source is a male donor in good health and CMV-seropositive.

The CDR3 DNA is TGCGCCAGCAGCATCGGGACAGTTGAGGGGACCCAGTACTTC. Amino acids: CASSIGTVEGTQYF. J is TRBJ2-5 and V is TRBV5-1; 7 bases are a match to TRBD1. The CDR3 is 14 amino acids. The germline gives CDR1 SGHRS, CDR2 YFSETQ. V lost 4 bases, J lost 7 bases, and 10 bases stayed unmatched.